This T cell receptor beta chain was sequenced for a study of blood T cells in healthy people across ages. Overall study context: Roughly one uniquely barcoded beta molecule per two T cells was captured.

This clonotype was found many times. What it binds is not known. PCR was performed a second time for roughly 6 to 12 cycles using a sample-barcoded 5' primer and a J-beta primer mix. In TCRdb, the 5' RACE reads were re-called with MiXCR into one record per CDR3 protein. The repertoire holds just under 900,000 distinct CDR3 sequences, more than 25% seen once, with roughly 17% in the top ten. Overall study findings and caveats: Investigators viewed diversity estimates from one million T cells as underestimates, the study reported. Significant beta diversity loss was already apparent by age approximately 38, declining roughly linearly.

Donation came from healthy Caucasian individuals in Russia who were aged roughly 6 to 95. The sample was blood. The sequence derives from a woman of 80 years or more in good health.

The CDR3 bases are TGTGCCGACCGACTAGCGGGGGGGCCTGTTTACAATGAGCAGTTCTTC. Translation gives CADRLAGGPVYNEQFF. The rearrangement uses TRBV2 and TRBJ2-1; 14 bases are a match to TRBD2. V dropped 11 bases and J dropped 4; count of bases not matched to a gene: 10. The germline V gene has CDR1 SNHLY and CDR2 FYNNEI. The CDR3 totals 16 residues.